In this sample, the clone carrying this T cell receptor beta chain turned up a few times. Its antigen is not known. V lost 4 bases, J lost 3 bases, and 10 bases stayed unmatched. The length of the CDR3 is 16 residues. Germline loops: CDR1 SGHTS, CDR2 YDEGEE. This sample stems from a study of cytomegalovirus exposure and HLA in healthy donors. General observations from the study: According to an earlier analysis, most TCR beta V segments yielded productive rearrangements about 87% or about 30% of the time. The HLA-A and HLA-B alleles of most subjects were reportedly predicted accurately from TCR beta sequences.

The primer mix had 60 Vbeta and 13 Jbeta primers. The assay was immunoSEQ multiplex PCR, and TCRdb's table has in-frame clones only and misses some. The sample has 150,000 to 200,000 clones, more than 65% seen once; the top ten hold approximately 1.6%. The J gene is TRBJ2-7, the V gene TRBV5-8, with TRBD1 matching 10 bases. Material for sequencing was PBMCs. This sequence originates from a woman aged 25 to 39 in good health and CMV-seronegative. The CDR3 region is CASSPHAGQGFYEQYF. CDR3 DNA sequence: TGTGCCAGCAGCCCGCATGCGGGACAGGGGTTCTACGAGCAGTACTTC.